A single T cell receptor beta chain is shown here with its context. This specimen comes from a study of blood T cell repertoires in COVID-19. Produced via immunoSEQ multiplex PCR; TCRdb's table is partial and in-frame only. The table includes about 24,000 clones, around 70% detected once. The germline V and J ends were trimmed by 4 bases and 9 bases, with 19 bases remaining between them. The CDR3 runs 16 residues. The germline CDR1 and CDR2 sequences are SGHDN and FVKESK. This TCR came from a woman older than 75 with acute or convalescent COVID-19. Sequencing was performed on peripheral blood. This chain joins TRBV14 and TRBJ1-6; D is possibly TRBD1 (6 bases). Here the CDR3 reads CASSRDPGGAFSPLHF. Written as DNA, the CDR3 is TGTGCCAGCAGCCGGGACCCGGGGGGGGCGTTTTCACCCCTCCACTTT.